This TCR beta chain was identified during a study of shared clonotypes between healthy human individuals. The protocol was immunoSEQ multiplex PCR, while the TCRdb copy is restricted to in-frame clones and leaves out a portion. This sample has roughly 500,000 clones, with 79% found just once. V was cut by 3 bases and J by 0 bases, with 5 bases left in between. The germline V gene encodes CDR1 MDHEN and CDR2 SYDVKM. CDR3 size: 13 residues. What was sequenced was PBMCs. The TCR comes from a woman in her forties in good health. Some clones in this sample may be carry-over from other donors' samples. The chain couples TRBV28 to TRBJ1-2; tentatively, D is TRBD1 (5 bases). CDR3 sequence reads: CASSLGPNYGYTF. The CDR3 region has the DNA TGTGCCAGCAGTTTGGGGCCTAACTATGGCTACACCTTC.